The clone carrying this TCR beta chain was detected a few times. As yet, its antigen is unknown. The data derive from a study of T cells after yellow fever vaccination. Across the study: Some fractions had low cell numbers, and these were prepared with SMART-Seq v4 Ultra Low Input.

Whole-study findings and limits: Most clones from primary vaccination were detected again post-booster (approximately 97% CD4, 88% CD8).

Conversion of TCR transcripts into cDNA relied on 5'RACE template switching, which added a universal primer site and UMIs. TCRdb reanalysed the 5' RACE reads using MiXCR and keeps one entry per CDR3 protein. The sample consists of nearly 300,000 distinct CDR3 sequences, approximately 8% of them appearing once. The clonotype originates from a man aged 18 to 30 who received the YFV17D yellow fever vaccine. Sequenced material: CD4+ T cells sorted from PBMCs, taken 5 days after the yellow fever booster vaccination.

CDR3 loop: CASSFGQGRNEKLFF. The CDR3 bases are TGTGCCAGCAGCTTTGGACAGGGGAGGAATGAAAAACTGTTTTTT. The chain is built from TRBV7-6 and TRBJ1-4, with TRBD1 matching 9 bases. CDR1 is SGHVS, CDR2 FNYEAQ, per germline. V dropped 3 bases and J dropped 5; count of bases not matched to a gene: 4. The CDR3 contains 15 residues.